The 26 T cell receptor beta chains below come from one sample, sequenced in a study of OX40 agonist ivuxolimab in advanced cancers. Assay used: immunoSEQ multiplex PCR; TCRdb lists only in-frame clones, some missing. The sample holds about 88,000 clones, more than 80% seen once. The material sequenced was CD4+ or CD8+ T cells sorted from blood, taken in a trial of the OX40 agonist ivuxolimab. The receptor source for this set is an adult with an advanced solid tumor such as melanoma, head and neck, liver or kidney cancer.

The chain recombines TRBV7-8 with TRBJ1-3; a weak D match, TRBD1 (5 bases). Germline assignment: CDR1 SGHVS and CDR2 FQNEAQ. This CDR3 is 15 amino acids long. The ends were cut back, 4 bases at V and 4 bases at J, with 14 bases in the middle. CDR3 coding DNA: TGTGCCAGCAGCTCTGTGACTAGGGGAGGAAACACCATATATTTT. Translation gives CASSSVTRGGNTIYF.

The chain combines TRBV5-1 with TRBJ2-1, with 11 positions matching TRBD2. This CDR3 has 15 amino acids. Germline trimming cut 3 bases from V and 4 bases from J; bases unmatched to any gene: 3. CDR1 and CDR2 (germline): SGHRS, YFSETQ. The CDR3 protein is CASSSGTSGYNEQFF. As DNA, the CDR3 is TGCGCCAGCAGCTCTGGGACTAGCGGTTACAATGAGCAGTTCTTC.

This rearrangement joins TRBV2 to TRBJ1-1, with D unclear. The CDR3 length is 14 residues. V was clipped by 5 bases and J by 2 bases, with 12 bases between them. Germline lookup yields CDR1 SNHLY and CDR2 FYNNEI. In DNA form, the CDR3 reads TGTGCCAGCAGTACCGCCTCGAGAAACACTGAAGCTTTCTTT. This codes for CASSTASRNTEAFF.

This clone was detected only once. The CDR3 DNA reads TGTGCCAGCAGCCACGCGAACAGGGTCCAAGAGACCCAGTACTTC. This sequence encodes CASSHANRVQETQYF. The rearrangement links TRBV7-9 to TRBJ2-5, with a weak D call TRBD1 (6 bases). V lost 5 bases and J 1 base, leaving 14 bases between the germline ends. The germline CDR1 and CDR2 sequences are SEHNR and FQNEAQ (reference sequence). The CDR3 runs 15 residues.

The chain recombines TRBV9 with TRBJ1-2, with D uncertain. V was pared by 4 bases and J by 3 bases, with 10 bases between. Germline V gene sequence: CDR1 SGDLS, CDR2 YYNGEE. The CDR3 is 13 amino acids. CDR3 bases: TGTGCCAGCAGCCCTCAGGAAGACTATGGCTACACCTTC. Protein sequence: CASSPQEDYGYTF.

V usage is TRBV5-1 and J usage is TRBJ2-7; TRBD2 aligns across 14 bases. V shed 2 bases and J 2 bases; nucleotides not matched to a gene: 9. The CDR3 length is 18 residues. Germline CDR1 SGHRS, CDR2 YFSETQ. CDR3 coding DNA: TGCGCCAGCAGCTTCGTCCCGGGACTAGCGGGGGCCACCTACGAGCAGTACTTC. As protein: CASSFVPGLAGATYEQYF.

The CDR3 here is CASSFLMGETQYF. The CDR3 DNA reads TGTGCCAGCAGCTTCCTGATGGGGGAGACCCAGTACTTC. This chain joins TRBV7-9 and TRBJ2-5, with D hard to call. Germline loops: CDR1 SEHNR, CDR2 FQNEAQ (reference sequence). The CDR3 runs 13 residues. V shed 3 bases and J shed 5 bases, with 10 bases lying between them.

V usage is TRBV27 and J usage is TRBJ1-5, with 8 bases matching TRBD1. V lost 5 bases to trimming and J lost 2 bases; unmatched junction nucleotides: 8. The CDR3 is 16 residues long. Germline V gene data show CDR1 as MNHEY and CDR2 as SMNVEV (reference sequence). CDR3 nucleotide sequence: TGTGCCAGCAGTCGGCAGACAGGGGCTGGCAATCAGCCCCAGCATTTT. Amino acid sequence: CASSRQTGAGNQPQHF.

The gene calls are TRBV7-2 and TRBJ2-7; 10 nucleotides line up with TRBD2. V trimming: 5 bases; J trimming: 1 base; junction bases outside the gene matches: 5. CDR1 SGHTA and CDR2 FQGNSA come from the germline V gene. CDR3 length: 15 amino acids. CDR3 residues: CASSLGLAASYEQYF. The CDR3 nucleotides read TGTGCCAGCAGCCTCGGACTAGCGGCATCCTACGAGCAGTACTTC.

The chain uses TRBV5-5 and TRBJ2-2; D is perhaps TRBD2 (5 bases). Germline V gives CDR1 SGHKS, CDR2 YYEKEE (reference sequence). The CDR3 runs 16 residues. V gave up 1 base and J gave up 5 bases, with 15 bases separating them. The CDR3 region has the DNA TGTGCCAGCAGCTTGACACCCTTCCCGGGGACCGGGGAGCTGTTTTTT. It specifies CASSLTPFPGTGELFF.

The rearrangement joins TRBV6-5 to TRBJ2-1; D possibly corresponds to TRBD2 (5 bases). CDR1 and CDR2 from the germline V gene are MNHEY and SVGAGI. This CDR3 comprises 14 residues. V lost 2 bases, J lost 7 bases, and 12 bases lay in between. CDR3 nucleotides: TGTGCCAGCAGTTACCGTTCGTCGGGGAATGAGCAGTTCTTC. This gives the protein CASSYRSSGNEQFF.

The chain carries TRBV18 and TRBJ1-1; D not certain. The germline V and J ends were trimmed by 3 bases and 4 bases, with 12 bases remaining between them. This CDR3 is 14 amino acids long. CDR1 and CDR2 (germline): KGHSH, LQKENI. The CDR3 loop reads CASSPLAWGTEAFF. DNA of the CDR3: TGTGCCAGCTCACCTCTAGCCTGGGGCACTGAAGCTTTCTTT.

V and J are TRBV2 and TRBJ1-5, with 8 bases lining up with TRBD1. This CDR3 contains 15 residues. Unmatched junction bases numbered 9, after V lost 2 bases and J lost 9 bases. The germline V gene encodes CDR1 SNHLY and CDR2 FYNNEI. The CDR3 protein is CASSESGGAGVPQHF. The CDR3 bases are TGTGCCAGCAGTGAATCAGGGGGCGCGGGTGTGCCCCAGCATTTT.

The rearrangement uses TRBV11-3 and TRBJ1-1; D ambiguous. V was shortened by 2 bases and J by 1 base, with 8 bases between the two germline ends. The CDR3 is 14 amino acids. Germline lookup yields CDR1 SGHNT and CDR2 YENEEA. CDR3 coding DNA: TGTGCCAGCAGCTTAAGTTCATGGAACACTGAAGCTTTCTTT. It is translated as CASSLSSWNTEAFF.

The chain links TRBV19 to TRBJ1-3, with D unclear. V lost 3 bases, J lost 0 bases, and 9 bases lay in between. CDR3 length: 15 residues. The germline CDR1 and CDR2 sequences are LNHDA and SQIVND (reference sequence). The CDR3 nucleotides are TGTGCCAGTAGTATTAAAAGTGTCTCTGGAAACACCATATATTTT. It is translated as CASSIKSVSGNTIYF.

The CDR3 sequence: CASSLLVGSNQPQHF. The CDR3 coding sequence is TGTGCCAGCAGCTTATTGGTCGGGAGCAATCAGCCCCAGCATTTT. The V and J genes are TRBV7-8 and TRBJ1-5, with D hard to call. With 2 bases removed from V and 1 base from J, the gap between germline ends came to 9 bases. CDR1 SGHVS and CDR2 FQNEAQ come from the germline V gene. CDR3 length: 15 amino acids.

The chain's CDR3 is CASSELGTGAYEQYF. The CDR3 nucleotides read TGTGCCAGCAGTGAATTGGGGACAGGGGCCTACGAGCAGTACTTC. This chain links TRBV2 with TRBJ2-7, with 10 bases identical to TRBD1. Trimming cost V 2 bases and J 2 bases; bases outside gene matches: 3. CDR1 and CDR2 (germline): SNHLY, FYNNEI. The CDR3 is 15 amino acids.

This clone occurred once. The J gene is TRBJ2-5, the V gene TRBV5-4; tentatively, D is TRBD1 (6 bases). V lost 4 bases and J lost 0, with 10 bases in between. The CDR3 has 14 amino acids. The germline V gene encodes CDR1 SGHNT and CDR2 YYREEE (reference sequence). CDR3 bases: TGTGCCAGCAGCCGGGACACTGACCAAGAGACCCAGTACTTC. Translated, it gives CASSRDTDQETQYF. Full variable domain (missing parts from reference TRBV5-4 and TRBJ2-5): ETGVTQSPTHLIKTRGQQVTLRCSSQSGHNTVSWYQQALGQGPQFIFQYYREEENGRGNFPPRFSGLQFPNYSSELNVNALELDDSALYLCASSRDTDQETQYFGPGTRLLVL.

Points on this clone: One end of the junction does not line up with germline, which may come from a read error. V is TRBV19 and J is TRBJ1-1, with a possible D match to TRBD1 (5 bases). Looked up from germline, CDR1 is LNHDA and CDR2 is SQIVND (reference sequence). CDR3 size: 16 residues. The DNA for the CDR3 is TGTGCCAGTAGTATAGCCCGGCGGCAGGGAGGCACTGAAGTTTTCTTT. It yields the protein CASSIARRQGGTEVFF.

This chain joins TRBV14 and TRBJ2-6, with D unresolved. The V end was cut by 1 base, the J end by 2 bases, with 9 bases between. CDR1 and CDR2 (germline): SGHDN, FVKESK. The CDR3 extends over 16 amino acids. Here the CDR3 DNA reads TGTGCCAGCAGCCAAGGGTTAAGGGCTGGGGCCAACGTCCTGACTTTC. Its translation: CASSQGLRAGANVLTF. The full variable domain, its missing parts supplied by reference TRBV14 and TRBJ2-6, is EAGVTQFPSHSVIEKGQTVTLRCDPISGHDNLYWYRRVMGKEIKFLLHFVKESKQDESGMPNNRFLAERTGGTYSTLKVQPAELEDSGVYFCASSQGLRAGANVLTFGAGSRLTVL.

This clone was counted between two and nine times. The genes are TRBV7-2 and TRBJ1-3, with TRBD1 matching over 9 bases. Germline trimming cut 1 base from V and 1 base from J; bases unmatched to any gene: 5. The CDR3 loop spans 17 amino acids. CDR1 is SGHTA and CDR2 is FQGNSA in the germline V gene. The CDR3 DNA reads TGTGCCAGCAGCTTAGGTGGACAGGGGATGTCTGGAAACACCATATATTTT. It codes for CASSLGGQGMSGNTIYF.

CDR3 sequence: CATDPRAIPLAVDDEQYF. The CDR3 DNA is TGTGCCACCGACCCCCGCGCCATTCCCCTAGCGGTTGATGACGAGCAGTACTTC. The V gene is TRBV6-4, the J gene TRBJ2-7; 7 nucleotides align to TRBD2. The CDR3 is 18 amino acids. V lost 10 bases, J lost 5 bases, and 26 bases stayed unmatched. The V gene's germline CDR1 is MRHNA and CDR2 SNTAGT.

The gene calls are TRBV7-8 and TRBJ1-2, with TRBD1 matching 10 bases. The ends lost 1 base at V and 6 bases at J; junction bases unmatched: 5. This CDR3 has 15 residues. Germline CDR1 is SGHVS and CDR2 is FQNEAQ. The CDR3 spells CASSLGDRGANGYTF. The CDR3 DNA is TGTGCCAGCAGCTTAGGGGACAGGGGCGCCAATGGCTACACCTTC.

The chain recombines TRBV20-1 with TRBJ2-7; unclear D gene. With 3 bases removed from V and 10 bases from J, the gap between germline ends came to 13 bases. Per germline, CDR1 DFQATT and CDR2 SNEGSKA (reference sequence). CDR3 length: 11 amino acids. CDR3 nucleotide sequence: TGCAGTGCTAGCTTAGCCGTTCCCCAGTACTTC. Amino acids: CSASLAVPQYF.

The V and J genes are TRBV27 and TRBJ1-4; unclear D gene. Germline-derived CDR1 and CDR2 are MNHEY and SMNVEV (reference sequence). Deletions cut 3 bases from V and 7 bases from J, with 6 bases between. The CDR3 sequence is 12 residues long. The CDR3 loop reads CASSFLGEKLFF. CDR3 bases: TGTGCCAGCAGTTTTCTGGGTGAAAAACTGTTTTTT.

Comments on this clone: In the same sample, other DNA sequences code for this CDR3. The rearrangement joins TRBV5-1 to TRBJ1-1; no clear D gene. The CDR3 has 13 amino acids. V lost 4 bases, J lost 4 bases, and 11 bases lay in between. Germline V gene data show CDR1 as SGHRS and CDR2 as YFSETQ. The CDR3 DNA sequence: TGCGCCAGCAGCCTGGTCGAAGGCACTGAAGCTTTCTTT. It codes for CASSLVEGTEAFF.